The T cell receptor (beta chain) described here comes from a study of T cell changes during pregnancy in multiple sclerosis. V lost 3 bases to trimming and J lost 0 bases; unmatched junction nucleotides: 5. CDR3 length: 16 amino acids. The germline gives CDR1 MNHNS, CDR2 SASEGT. Assay used: immunoSEQ multiplex PCR; TCRdb lists only in-frame clones, some missing. The table lists 30,000 to 40,000 clones, 80% to 90% of them singletons. The V call is TRBV6-1, the J call TRBJ1-3; 7 bases are a match to TRBD1. This specimen was CD8+ T cells from peripheral blood mononuclear cells, taken in the third trimester of pregnancy. The source of this sequence is a female donor with multiple sclerosis, enrolled in a pregnancy study. The CDR3 region has the DNA TGTGCCAGCAGTGAGAGACAGGGTCTCTCTGGAAACACCATATATTTT. Translation: CASSERQGLSGNTIYF.